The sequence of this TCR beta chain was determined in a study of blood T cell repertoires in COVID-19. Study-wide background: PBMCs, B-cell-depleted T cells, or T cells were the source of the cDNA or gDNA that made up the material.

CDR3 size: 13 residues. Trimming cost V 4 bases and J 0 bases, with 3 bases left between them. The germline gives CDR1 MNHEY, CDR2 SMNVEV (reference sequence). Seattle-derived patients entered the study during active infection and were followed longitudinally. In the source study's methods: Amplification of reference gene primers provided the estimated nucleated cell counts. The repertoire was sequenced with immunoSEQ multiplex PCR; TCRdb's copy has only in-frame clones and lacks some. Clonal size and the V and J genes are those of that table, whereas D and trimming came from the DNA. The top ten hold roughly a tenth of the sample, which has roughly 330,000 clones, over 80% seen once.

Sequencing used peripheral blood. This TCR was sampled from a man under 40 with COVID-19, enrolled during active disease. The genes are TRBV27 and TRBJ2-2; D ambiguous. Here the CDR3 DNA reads TGTGCCAGCAGTTCGTCGAACACCGGGGAGCTGTTTTTT. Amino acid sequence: CASSSSNTGELFF.